The 15 T cell receptor beta chains in this list originate from one sample, sequenced in a study of breast tumors, draining lymph nodes, adjacent tissues. TCRdb re-called the multiplex PCR reads with MiXCR, one entry per CDR3 protein. Of 9,500 to 12,000 distinct CDR3 sequences in the sample, about 48% are singletons; the top ten hold roughly 36%. The sample taken for sequencing was breast tumor tissue. The receptors here all came from a female donor with breast cancer. Some clones in this sample may be carry-over from other donors' samples.

The sample holds a few counts of this clonotype. This chain connects TRBV24-1 to TRBJ2-7; D is ambiguous. CDR1 and CDR2 from the germline V gene are KGHDR and SFDVKD. Trimming pared 5 bases from V and 4 bases from J, leaving 14 bases between. The CDR3 consists of 14 residues. The CDR3 region has the DNA TGTGCCACCAGTGCCCCCGGACCCCTATACGAGCAGTACTTC. Translated, it gives CATSAPGPLYEQYF.

V gene TRBV2 combines with J gene TRBJ2-1; the match to TRBD2 covers 8 bases. Germline V gene sequence: CDR1 SNHLY, CDR2 FYNNEI. Trimming removed 5 bases from V and 14 bases from J; junction bases left unmatched: 8. The CDR3 covers 12 residues. The CDR3 sequence is CASSLLGLEEFF. The CDR3 nucleotides are TGTGCCAGCAGTCTCTTGGGACTAGAGGAGTTCTTC.

Concerning this clonotype: The CDR3 does not close with the conserved phenylalanine or tryptophan, likely indicating a read error. The genes are TRBV6-1 and TRBJ1-2, with no clear D. The germline CDR1 and CDR2 sequences are MNHNS and SASEGT. There are 13 residues in the CDR3. The DNA of the CDR3 is TGCGCCAGCAGCCCAGACCTTAATTATGGCTACACCCTC. Protein product: CASSPDLNYGYTL.

This clonotype is classed as medium-sized. The CDR3 DNA follows: TGTGCCAGCAGCACCTTAGCGGGGGGCACCTACAATGAGCAGTTCTTC. Translation gives CASSTLAGGTYNEQFF. The chain uses TRBV7-9 and TRBJ2-1; 10 nucleotides match TRBD2. J gave up 2 bases and V 5 bases, and 6 bases lay outside the gene matches. The germline gives CDR1 SEHNR, CDR2 FQNEAQ (reference sequence). CDR3 length equals 16 residues.

The V gene is TRBV20-1, the J gene TRBJ1-6; D remains ambiguous. Germline-derived CDR1 and CDR2 are DFQATT and SNEGSKA (reference sequence). This CDR3 contains 17 residues. V shed 4 bases and J shed 0 bases, with 16 bases lying between them. The CDR3 reads CSATSIGTSSYNSPLHF. CDR3 coding DNA: TGCAGTGCTACCTCCATTGGAACCAGCTCCTATAATTCACCCCTCCACTTT.

Details on this clonotype: At one of its ends the junction is not consistent with the germline gene, which may arise from a read error. This sequence joins TRBV20-1 and TRBJ2-7; D is ambiguous. The germline CDR1 and CDR2 sequences are DFQATT and SNEGSKA (reference sequence). The CDR3 sequence is 14 residues long. CDR3 sequence: CSAMSGWGSSEQYF. For the CDR3, the DNA is TGCAGTGCTATGTCCGGGTGGGGTTCCTCCGAGCAGTACTTC.

This clonotype was found many times. The V and J genes are TRBV12-3 or TRBV12-4 and TRBJ1-2; possible D gene TRBD1, 5 bases. Trimming stripped 8 bases from V and 4 bases from J, with 14 bases between. The CDR3 has 13 residues. CDR3 in amino acids: CASGPTGLYGYTF. In DNA, the CDR3 is TGTGCCAGCGGTCCGACGGGACTCTATGGCTACACCTTC.

This clonotype was observed once. The CDR3 here is CASSHNRNAGSTDTQYF. In DNA, the CDR3 is TGTGCCAGCAGCCACAACCGTAACGCAGGGAGCACAGATACGCAGTATTTT. The gene calls are TRBV9 and TRBJ2-3, with D perhaps matching TRBD1 (5 bases). V lost 4 bases and J 0 bases, leaving 18 bases between the germline ends. The germline V gene encodes CDR1 SGDLS and CDR2 YYNGEE. This CDR3 comprises 17 residues.

CDR3 nucleotides: TGCGCCAGCAGCCAGACGACAAGTCGGGGGGAGACCCAGTACTTC. Its translation is CASSQTTSRGETQYF. The chain links TRBV4-1 to TRBJ2-5; D is possibly TRBD2 (6 bases). Trimming took off 3 bases at V and 5 bases at J, with 16 bases between the two ends. This CDR3 is built from 15 residues. From germline, CDR1 is MGHRA and CDR2 YSYEKL.

This clonotype was recorded at least ten times. The CDR3 region is CASSHGGTDEKLFF. The CDR3 bases are TGTGCCAGCAGCCATGGGGGTACGGATGAAAAACTGTTTTTT. The rearrangement joins TRBV7-8 to TRBJ1-4, with D possibly matching TRBD1 (5 bases). Germline V gene sequence: CDR1 SGHVS, CDR2 FQNEAQ. Trimming stripped 5 bases from V and 6 bases from J, with 13 bases between. CDR3 length: 14 residues.

This clonotype was recorded only once. The chain uses TRBV20-1 and TRBJ2-3; 11 nucleotides line up with TRBD2. V lost 1 base and J lost 2; bases outside the gene matches: 14. CDR1 is DFQATT and CDR2 is SNEGSKA in the germline V gene (reference sequence). CDR3 length equals 19 residues. The CDR3 nucleotides are TGCAGTGCTAGAGGGCTGGGACAGGGACTAGCGGCGAACACAGATACGCAGTATTTT. Translation: CSARGLGQGLAANTDTQYF.

The chain employs TRBV5-1 and TRBJ2-3, with D hard to call. V lost 1 base to trimming and J lost 3 bases, with 12 bases between them. The CDR3 is 15 residues long. In germline, CDR1 is SGHRS, CDR2 YFSETQ. CDR3 sequence: CASSLSNRKTDTQYF. The CDR3 DNA reads as TGCGCCAGCAGCTTGTCCAACAGAAAAACAGATACGCAGTATTTT.

The chain is built from TRBV20-1 and TRBJ2-1, with 11 bases identical to TRBD2. Germline CDR1 and CDR2: DFQATT and SNEGSKA (reference sequence). Trimming at V came to 5 bases and at J to 0 bases, leaving 9 bases not matched to a gene. The CDR3 is made up of 17 amino acids. The CDR3 is CSAPGTSGRSSYNEQFF. CDR3 DNA: TGCAGTGCTCCCGGGACTAGCGGAAGAAGCTCCTACAATGAGCAGTTCTTC.

This clonotype was found many times. This rearrangement joins TRBV7-8 to TRBJ1-6; 7 bases align to TRBD1. Germline CDR1 is SGHVS and CDR2 is FQNEAQ. Trimming at V came to 4 bases and at J to 14 bases, leaving 14 bases not matched to a gene. This CDR3 has 15 amino acids. The CDR3 sequence: CASSSLDRSFGALHF. DNA of the CDR3: TGTGCCAGCAGCTCCCTGGACAGGTCCTTTGGAGCCCTCCACTTT.

This clonotype is medium-sized within its sample. V usage is TRBV11-3 and J usage is TRBJ2-2, with D perhaps assigned TRBD1 or TRBD2 (5 bases each). Germline V gene lookup returns CDR1 SGHNT and CDR2 YENEEA. Trimming pared 1 base from V and 1 base from J, leaving 10 bases between. This CDR3 is 16 amino acids long. CDR3: CASSLGGAKNTGELFF. In nucleotides, the CDR3 is TGTGCCAGCAGCTTAGGAGGGGCCAAGAACACCGGGGAGCTGTTTTTT.